This T cell receptor (beta chain) was documented in a study of beta chain features in type 1 diabetes. Study-wide background: Similarity in age, gender and cell yields was seen between patients and healthy donors. The number of sorted cells examined across all samples was some 98,000,000.

General observations from the study: Over-representation of high TCR-expressing cells was a possible consequence of cDNA sequencing.

The CDR3 is made up of 13 amino acids. CDR1 is SGHAT and CDR2 is FQNNGV in the germline V gene. The V and J ends lost 3 bases and 5 bases respectively, with 10 bases between them. The investigators reverse transcribed all of the isolated RNA, so they sequenced expressed TCRB transcripts. The assay was immunoSEQ multiplex PCR, and TCRdb's table has in-frame clones only and misses some. The sample includes some 410,000 clones, approximately 15% seen only once; the top ten take roughly 0.035%. Without exception, sorted populations had purity beyond 98%. This clone was seen a handful of times. The antigen is not known.

The sample was naive CD4+ T cells from blood. The rearrangement joins TRBV11-2 to TRBJ2-5; D is uncertain. The receptor's source is a man aged 25 to 40 in good health. As DNA, the CDR3 is TGTGCCAGCAGCTTCGGCACCCGGGAGACCCAGTACTTC. Its translation: CASSFGTRETQYF.